This is a list of T cell receptor beta chains from one sample in a study of T cells in Graves' hyperthyroidism and ophthalmopathy. One entry per CDR3 protein results from TCRdb running MiXCR on the multiplex PCR reads. The sample comprises around 490,000 distinct CDR3 sequences, 20% of which are singletons, and over 45% rests with the top ten. Sequences were obtained from blood. The receptors shown here come from a man aged 40-55 years with Graves' ophthalmopathy. The CDR3 runs from the conserved cysteine through the conserved F or W. D genes are given only for firm matches. The size entry is marked missing in some rows and otherwise reads once, few, many or a size class.

j_call v_call d_call clone_size cdr3_nt cdr3_aa
TRBJ2-1 TRBV9 . . TGTGCCAGCAGCGAGACGCGGGGAGCCTACAATGAGCAGTTCTTC CASSETRGAYNEQFF
TRBJ2-2 TRBV20-1 . few TGCAGTGCTAGATACGGGGCAGGGGTAACAACCGGGGAGCTGTTTTTT CSARYGAGVTTGELFF
TRBJ2-1 TRBV2 . . TGTGCCAGCATTATGCCCGGGACCAACAATTTTTACAATGAGCAGTTCTTC CASIMPGTNNFYNEQFF
TRBJ2-1 TRBV2 TRBD2 . TGTGCCAGCAGTGAAGCCGGGACTAGCGGGAGAGGGCATGAGCAGTTCTTC CASSEAGTSGRGHEQFF
TRBJ2-2 TRBV12-3/TRBV12-4 TRBD2 many TGTGCCAGCAGTCCCAGGACTAGCGGGAGGACCGGGGAGCTGTTTTTT CASSPRTSGRTGELFF
TRBJ2-2 TRBV12-5 . . TGTGCTAGTGGATCCGGGTCATACACCGGGGAGCTGTTTTTT CASGSGSYTGELFF
TRBJ2-7 TRBV19 . . TGTGCCAGCTCCTTACGGTACACCTACGAGCAGTACTTC CASSLRYTYEQYF
TRBJ2-2 TRBV4-2 . many TGTGCCAGCAGCCAAGAACGGGGGGAGCTGTTTTTT CASSQERGELFF
TRBJ2-3 TRBV11-3 TRBD2 few TGTGCCAGCAGCTTAGATGGGGGGGACTCCACAGATACGCAGTATTTT CASSLDGGDSTDTQYF
TRBJ2-5 TRBV3-1 TRBD2 many TGTGCCAGCAGCCAAATGGCGGGGGAGGAGACCCAGTACTTC CASSQMAGEETQYF
TRBJ2-7 TRBV20-1 . . TGCAGTGCTAGGCGACAGGACCCTTTCGGCGAGCAGTACTTC CSARRQDPFGEQYF
TRBJ1-1 TRBV3-1 . . TGTACCAGCAGCCAAGTCCACACAGGGATGAACACTGAAGCTGTCTTT CTSSQVHTGMNTEAVF
TRBJ2-7 TRBV12-3/TRBV12-4 TRBD2 many TGTGCCAGCAGTTTACGAACCCCTCGGGGGGGGAGAGGCTACGAGCAGTACTTC CASSLRTPRGGRGYEQYF
TRBJ1-1 TRBV19 TRBD1 . TGTGCCAGTAGTATGAGGGACAGGGGGAACACTGAAGCTTTCTTT CASSMRDRGNTEAFF
TRBJ2-7 TRBV19 TRBD1 . TGTGCCAGTAGTAGTCAGGGGGCTTTCGAGCAGTACTTC CASSSQGAFEQYF
TRBJ1-1 TRBV10-3 . few TGTGCCATCAGTGAGGGACAGCGAGACACTGAAGCTTTCTTT CAISEGQRDTEAFF
TRBJ2-3 TRBV15 TRBD2 . TGTGCCACCAGCAGATCCGGACTAGCGGGGTACACAGATACGCAGTATTTT CATSRSGLAGYTDTQYF
TRBJ2-3 TRBV28 . . TGTGCCAACAGTCGGGGGGCCCCGGGTACGCAGTATTTT CANSRGAPGTQYF
TRBJ2-7 TRBV28 . many TGTGCCAGCAGTTTACCCGACCGATCCTACGAGCAGTACTTC CASSLPDRSYEQYF
TRBJ1-1 TRBV6-2/TRBV6-3 . many TGTGCCAGCAGACGCGGGCGCGGGTCCTGGGGCACTGAAGCTTTCTTT CASRRGRGSWGTEAFF
TRBJ2-7 TRBV7-8 . . TGTGCCAGCAGCTTCGACTACTACGAGCAGTACTTC CASSFDYYEQYF
TRBJ2-1 TRBV5-1 . few TGCGCCAGCAGCTTGTCAGCACGTGAGCAGTTCTTC CASSLSAREQFF
TRBJ2-5 TRBV5-1 . . TGCGCCAGCAGCAGCTTGCCGGGAAGTAGGGAGACCCAGTACTTC CASSSLPGSRETQYF
TRBJ2-1 TRBV20-1 TRBD2 few TGCAGTGCTTGTCAACTAGCGGGAGGATACAATGAGCAGTTCTTC CSACQLAGGYNEQFF
TRBJ1-5 TRBV18 TRBD1 . TGTGCCAGCTCACCGGGACAGTTCAATCAGCCCCAGCATTTT CASSPGQFNQPQHF